This T cell receptor (beta chain) was identified in a study of cytomegalovirus exposure and HLA in healthy donors. This clone occurred a few times. Germline assignment: CDR1 SQVTM and CDR2 ANQGSEA. V lost 7 bases and J lost 3, with 13 bases in between. The CDR3 totals 12 residues. The PCR had 60 Vbeta and 13 Jbeta primers. Method: immunoSEQ multiplex PCR; TCRdb's copy keeps in-frame clones and lacks some. This table holds roughly 200,000 clones, approximately 9.5% found once. The chain recombines TRBV29-1 with TRBJ2-7; D is unresolved. Sequencing was done on a sample of PBMCs. This TCR derives from a woman in her 30s in good health and CMV-seropositive. For the CDR3, the DNA is TGCAGCGCCTCGGGTGATATCTACGAGCAGTACTTC. Residues: CSASGDIYEQYF.